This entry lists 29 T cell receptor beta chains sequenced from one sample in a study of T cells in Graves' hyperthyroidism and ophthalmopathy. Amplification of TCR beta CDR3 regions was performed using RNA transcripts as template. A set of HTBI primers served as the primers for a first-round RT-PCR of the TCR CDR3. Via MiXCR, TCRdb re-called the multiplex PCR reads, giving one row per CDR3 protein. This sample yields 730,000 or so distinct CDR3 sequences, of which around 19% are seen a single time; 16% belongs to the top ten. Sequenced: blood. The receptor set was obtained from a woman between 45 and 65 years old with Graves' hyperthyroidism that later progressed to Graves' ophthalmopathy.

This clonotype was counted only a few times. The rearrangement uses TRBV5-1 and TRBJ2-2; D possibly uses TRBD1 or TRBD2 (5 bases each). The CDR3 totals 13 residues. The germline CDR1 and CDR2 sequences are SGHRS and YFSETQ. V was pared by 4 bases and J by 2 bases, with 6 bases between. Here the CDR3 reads CASSRDNTGELFF. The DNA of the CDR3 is TGCGCCAGCAGCAGGGACAACACCGGGGAGCTGTTTTTT.

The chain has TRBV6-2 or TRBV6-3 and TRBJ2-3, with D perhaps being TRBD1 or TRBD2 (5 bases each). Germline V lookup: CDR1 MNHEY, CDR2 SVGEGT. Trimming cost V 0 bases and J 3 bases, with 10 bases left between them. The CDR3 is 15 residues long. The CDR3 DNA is TGTGCCAGCAGTTACTCGGAATGGGGGACAGATACGCAGTATTTT. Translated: CASSYSEWGTDTQYF.

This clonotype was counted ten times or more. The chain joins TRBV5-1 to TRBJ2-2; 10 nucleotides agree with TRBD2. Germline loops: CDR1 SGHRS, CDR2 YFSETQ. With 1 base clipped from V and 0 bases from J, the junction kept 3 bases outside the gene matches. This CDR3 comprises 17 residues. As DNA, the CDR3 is TGCGCCAGCAGCTTGATGACTAGCGGGTCGAACACCGGGGAGCTGTTTTTT. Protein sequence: CASSLMTSGSNTGELFF.

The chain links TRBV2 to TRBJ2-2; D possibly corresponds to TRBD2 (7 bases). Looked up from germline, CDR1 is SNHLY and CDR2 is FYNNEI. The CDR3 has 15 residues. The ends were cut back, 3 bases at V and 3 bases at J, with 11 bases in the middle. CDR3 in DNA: TGTGCCAGCAGTGATAGGGGGGGGTACACCGGGGAGCTGTTTTTT. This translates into CASSDRGGYTGELFF.

CDR3 region: CASSSGGGNSPLHF. The CDR3 coding sequence is TGTGCCAGCAGCTCGGGGGGGGGGAATTCACCCCTCCACTTT. This chain connects TRBV7-3 to TRBJ1-6; perhaps TRBD1 as D (5 bases). Trimming cost V 4 bases and J 7 bases, with 11 bases left between them. The CDR3 sequence is 14 residues long. Germline lookup yields CDR1 SGHTA and CDR2 FQGTGA. The whole variable domain, filled in from reference TRBV7-3 and TRBJ1-6, reads GAGVSQTPSNKVTEKGKYVELRCDPISGHTALYWYRQSLGQGPEFLIYFQGTGAADDSGLPNDRFFAVRPEGSVSTLKIQRTERGDSAVYLCASSSGGGNSPLHFGNGTRLTVT.

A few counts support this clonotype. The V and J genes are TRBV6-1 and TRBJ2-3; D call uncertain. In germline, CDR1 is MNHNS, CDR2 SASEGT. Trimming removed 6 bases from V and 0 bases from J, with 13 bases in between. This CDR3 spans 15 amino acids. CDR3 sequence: CASSGPGLSTDTQYF. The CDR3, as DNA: TGTGCCAGCAGCGGCCCCGGGTTAAGCACAGATACGCAGTATTTT.

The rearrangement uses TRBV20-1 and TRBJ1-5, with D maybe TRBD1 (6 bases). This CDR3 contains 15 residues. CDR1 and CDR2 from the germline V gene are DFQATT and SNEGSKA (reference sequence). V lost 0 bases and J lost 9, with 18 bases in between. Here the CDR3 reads CSARDGRGTRGPQHF. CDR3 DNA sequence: TGCAGTGCTAGAGATGGCCGAGGTACCAGGGGGCCCCAGCATTTT.

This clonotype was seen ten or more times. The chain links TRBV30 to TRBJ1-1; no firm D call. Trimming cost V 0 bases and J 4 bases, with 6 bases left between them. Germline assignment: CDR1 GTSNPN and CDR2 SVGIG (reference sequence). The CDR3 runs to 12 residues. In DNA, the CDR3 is TGTGCCTGGAGTGTAGCCCCCACTGAAGCTTTCTTT. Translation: CAWSVAPTEAFF.

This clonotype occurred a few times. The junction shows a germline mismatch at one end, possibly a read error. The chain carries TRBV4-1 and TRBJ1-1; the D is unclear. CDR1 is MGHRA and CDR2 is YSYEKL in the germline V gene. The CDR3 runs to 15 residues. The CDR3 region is CASSPLGHPGTEASF. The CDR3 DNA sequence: TGCGCCAGCAGCCCCCTAGGGCACCCGGGCACTGAAGCTTCCTTT.

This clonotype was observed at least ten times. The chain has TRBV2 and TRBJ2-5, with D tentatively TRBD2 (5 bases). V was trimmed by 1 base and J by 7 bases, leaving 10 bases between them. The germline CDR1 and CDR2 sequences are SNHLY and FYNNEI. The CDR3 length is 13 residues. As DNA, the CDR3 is TGTGCCAGCAGTGAAGGGCTAGCCGGGACCCAGTACTTC. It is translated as CASSEGLAGTQYF.

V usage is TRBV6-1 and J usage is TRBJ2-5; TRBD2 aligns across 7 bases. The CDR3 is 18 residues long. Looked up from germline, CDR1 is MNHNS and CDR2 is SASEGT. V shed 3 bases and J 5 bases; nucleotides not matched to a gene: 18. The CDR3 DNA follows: TGTGCCAGCAGTGATCTGACTAGCTTGGGGAGGTGGAAGGAGACCCAGTACTTC. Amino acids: CASSDLTSLGRWKETQYF.

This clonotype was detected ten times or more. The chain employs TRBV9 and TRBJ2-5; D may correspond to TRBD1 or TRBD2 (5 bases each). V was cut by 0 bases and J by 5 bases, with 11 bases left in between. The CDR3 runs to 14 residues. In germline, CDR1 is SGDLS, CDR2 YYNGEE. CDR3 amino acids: CASSVELWGETQYF. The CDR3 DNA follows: TGTGCCAGCAGCGTAGAACTCTGGGGGGAGACCCAGTACTTC. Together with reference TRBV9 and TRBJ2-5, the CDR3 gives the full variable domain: DSGVTQTPKHLITATGQRVTLRCSPRSGDLSVYWYQQSLDQGLQFLIQYYNGEERAKGNILERFSAQQFPDLHSELNLSSLELGDSALYFCASSVELWGETQYFGPGTRLLVL.

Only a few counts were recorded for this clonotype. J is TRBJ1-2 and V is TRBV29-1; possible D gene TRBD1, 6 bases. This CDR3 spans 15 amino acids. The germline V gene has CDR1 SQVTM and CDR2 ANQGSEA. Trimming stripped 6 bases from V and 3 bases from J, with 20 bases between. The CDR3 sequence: CSVQGTSIRHYGYTF. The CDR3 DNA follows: TGCAGCGTGCAGGGGACGTCCATCCGGCACTATGGCTACACCTTC.

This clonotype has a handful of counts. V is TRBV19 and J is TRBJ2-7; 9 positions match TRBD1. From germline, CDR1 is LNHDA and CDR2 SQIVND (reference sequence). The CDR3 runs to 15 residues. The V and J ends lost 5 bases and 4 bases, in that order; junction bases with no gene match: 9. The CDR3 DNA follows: TGTGCCAGTAGTGCTTCACAGGGGGCAAGATACGAGCAGTACTTC. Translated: CASSASQGARYEQYF.

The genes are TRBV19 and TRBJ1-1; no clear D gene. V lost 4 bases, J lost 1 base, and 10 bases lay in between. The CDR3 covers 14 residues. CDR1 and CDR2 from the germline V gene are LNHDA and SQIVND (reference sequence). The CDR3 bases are TGTGCCAGTAGTACCTTTAACAGGAACACTGAAGCTTTCTTT. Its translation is CASSTFNRNTEAFF.

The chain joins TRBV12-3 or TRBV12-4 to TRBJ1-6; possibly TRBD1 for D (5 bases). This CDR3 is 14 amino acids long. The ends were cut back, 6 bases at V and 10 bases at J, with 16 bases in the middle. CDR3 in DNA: TGTGCCAGCAGGCCCCCGGGGGTAGGGTCACCCCTCCACTTT. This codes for CASRPPGVGSPLHF.

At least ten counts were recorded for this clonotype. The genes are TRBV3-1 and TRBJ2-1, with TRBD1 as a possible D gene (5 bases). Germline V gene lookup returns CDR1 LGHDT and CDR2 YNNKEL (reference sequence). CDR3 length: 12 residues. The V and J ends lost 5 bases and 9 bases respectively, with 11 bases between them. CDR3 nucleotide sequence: TGTGCCAGCAGCGAACAGGCCGGTGAGCAGTTCTTC. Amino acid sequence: CASSEQAGEQFF.

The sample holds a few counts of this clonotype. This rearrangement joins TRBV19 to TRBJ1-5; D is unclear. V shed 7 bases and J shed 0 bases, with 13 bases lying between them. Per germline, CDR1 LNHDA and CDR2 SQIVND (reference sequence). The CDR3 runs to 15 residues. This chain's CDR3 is CASTPVQDSNQPQHF. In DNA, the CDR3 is TGTGCCAGTACCCCGGTGCAGGATAGCAATCAGCCCCAGCATTTT.

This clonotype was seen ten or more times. CDR3 region: CASSRDTGYEQYF. CDR3 coding DNA: TGCGCCAGCAGCCGCGACACAGGCTACGAGCAGTACTTC. The J gene is TRBJ2-7, the V gene TRBV5-1; maybe TRBD1 (5 bases). Germline V CDR1 and CDR2: SGHRS, YFSETQ. The V end lost 4 bases, the J end lost 3 bases, and 11 bases lay between the germline ends. The CDR3 sequence is 13 residues long.

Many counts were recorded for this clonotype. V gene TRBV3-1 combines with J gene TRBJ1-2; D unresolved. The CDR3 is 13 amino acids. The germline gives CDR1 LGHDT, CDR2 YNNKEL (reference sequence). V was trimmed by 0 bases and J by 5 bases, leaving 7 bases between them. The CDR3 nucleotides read TGTGCCAGCAGCCAAGATCGAGGATATGGCTACACCTTC. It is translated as CASSQDRGYGYTF.

The CDR3 loop is CASSLPGLAGNTGELFF. The DNA for the CDR3 is TGTGCCAGCAGTCTACCCGGACTAGCGGGGAACACCGGGGAGCTGTTTTTT. The chain recombines TRBV6-2 or TRBV6-3 with TRBJ2-2; 11 bases match TRBD2. Trimming removed 5 bases from V and 1 base from J; junction bases left unmatched: 6. Germline V gene data show CDR1 as MNHEY and CDR2 as SVGEGT. The CDR3 contains 17 residues.

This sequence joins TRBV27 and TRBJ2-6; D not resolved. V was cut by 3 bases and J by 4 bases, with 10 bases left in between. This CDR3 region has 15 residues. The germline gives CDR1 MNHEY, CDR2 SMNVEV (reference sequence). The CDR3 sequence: CASSFLRNGANVLTF. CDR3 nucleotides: TGTGCCAGCAGTTTTTTGAGGAACGGGGCCAACGTCCTGACTTTC. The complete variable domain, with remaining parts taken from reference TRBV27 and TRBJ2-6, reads EAQVTQNPRYLITVTGKKLTVTCSQNMNHEYMSWYRQDPGLGLRQIYYSMNVEVTDKGDVPEGYKVSRKEKRNFPLILESPSPNQTSLYFCASSFLRNGANVLTFGAGSRLTVL.

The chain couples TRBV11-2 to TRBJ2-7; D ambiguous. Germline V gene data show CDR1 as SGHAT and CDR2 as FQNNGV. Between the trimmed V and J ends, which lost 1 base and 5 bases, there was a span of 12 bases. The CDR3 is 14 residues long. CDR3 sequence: CASSLGGLDHEQYF. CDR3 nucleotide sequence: TGTGCCAGCAGCTTAGGCGGTTTGGACCACGAGCAGTACTTC.

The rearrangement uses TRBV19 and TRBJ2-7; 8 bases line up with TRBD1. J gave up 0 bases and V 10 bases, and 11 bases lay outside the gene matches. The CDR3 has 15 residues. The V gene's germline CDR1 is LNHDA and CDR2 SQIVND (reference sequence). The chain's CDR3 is CANPVGQDSSYEQYF. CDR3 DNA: TGTGCCAACCCCGTGGGACAGGATAGCTCCTACGAGCAGTACTTC. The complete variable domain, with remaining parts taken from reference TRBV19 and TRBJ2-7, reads DGGITQSPKYLFRKEGQNVTLSCEQNLNHDAMYWYRQDPGQGLRLIYYSQIVNDFQKGDIAEGYSVSREKKESFPLTVTSAQKNPTAFYLCANPVGQDSSYEQYFGPGTRLTVT.

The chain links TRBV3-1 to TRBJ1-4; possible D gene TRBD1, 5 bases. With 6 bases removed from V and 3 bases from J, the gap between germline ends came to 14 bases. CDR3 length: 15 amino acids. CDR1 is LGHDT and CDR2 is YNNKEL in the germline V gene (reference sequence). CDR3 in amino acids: CASRSSGHSNEKLFF. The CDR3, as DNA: TGTGCCAGCAGATCGTCCGGACACTCTAATGAAAAACTGTTTTTT.

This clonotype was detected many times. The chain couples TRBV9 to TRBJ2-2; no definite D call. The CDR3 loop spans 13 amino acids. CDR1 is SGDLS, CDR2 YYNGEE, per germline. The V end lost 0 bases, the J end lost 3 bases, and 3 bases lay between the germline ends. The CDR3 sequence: CASSVGDTGELFF. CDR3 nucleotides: TGTGCCAGCAGCGTAGGTGACACCGGGGAGCTGTTTTTT.

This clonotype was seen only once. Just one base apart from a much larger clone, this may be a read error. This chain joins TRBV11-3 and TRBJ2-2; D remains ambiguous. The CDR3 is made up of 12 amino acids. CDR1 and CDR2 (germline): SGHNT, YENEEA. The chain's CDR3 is CGSSSTNWELFF. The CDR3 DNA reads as TGTGGCAGCAGCTCGACCAACTGGGAGCTGTTTTTT.

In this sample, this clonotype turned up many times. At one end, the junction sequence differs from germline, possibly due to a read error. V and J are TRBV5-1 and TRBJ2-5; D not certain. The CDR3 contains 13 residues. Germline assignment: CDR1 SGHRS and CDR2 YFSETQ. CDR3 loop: CASSLASQETQYF. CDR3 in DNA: TGTGCCAGCAGTTTGGCTAGCCAAGAGACCCAGTACTTC.

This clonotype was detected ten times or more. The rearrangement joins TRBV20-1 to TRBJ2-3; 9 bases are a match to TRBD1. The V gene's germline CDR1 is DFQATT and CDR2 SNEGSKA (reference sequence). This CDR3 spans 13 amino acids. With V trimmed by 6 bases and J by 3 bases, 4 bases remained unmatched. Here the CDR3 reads CSAYRGRTDTQYF. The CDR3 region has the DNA TGCAGTGCCTACAGGGGGCGAACAGATACGCAGTATTTT.